A single sample gave rise to the 8 T cell receptor beta chains below, sequenced in a study of blood T cell repertoires in COVID-19. TCRdb's table, derived via immunoSEQ multiplex PCR, lists solely in-frame clones and lacks some. The sample holds approximately 350,000 clones, less than 90% seen once. Material: PBMCs or T cells enriched from blood (not recorded which). The receptor source for this set is a woman in her fifties or sixties who had recovered from COVID-19.

The J gene is TRBJ1-4, the V gene TRBV7-9; D gene ambiguous. Per germline, CDR1 SEHNR and CDR2 FQNEAQ (reference sequence). The CDR3 totals 15 residues. Trimming took off 1 base at V and 7 bases at J, with 13 bases between the two ends. The CDR3 DNA is TGTGCCAGCAGCTTAGACGCCGCCGGAGGTGAAAAACTGTTTTTT. It translates to CASSLDAAGGEKLFF.

The table lists this clone with a count of one. This chain links TRBV7-2 with TRBJ1-2; the match to TRBD1 covers 9 bases. The V gene end was trimmed by 7 bases and the J gene end by 5 bases; junction bases not matched to a gene: 5. The germline CDR1 and CDR2 sequences are SGHTA and FQGNSA. This CDR3 has 13 amino acids. CDR3 sequence reads: CASKGTGKYGYTF. The CDR3 coding sequence is TGTGCCAGCAAGGGGACAGGGAAGTATGGCTACACCTTC.

This clone was observed a single time. The chain carries TRBV4-1 and TRBJ1-6; tentative D call: TRBD1 (5 bases). The CDR3 runs 15 residues. V shed 0 bases and J shed 14 bases, with 17 bases lying between them. Per the germline V gene, CDR1 is MGHRA and CDR2 is YSYEKL. CDR3 sequence (DNA): TGCGCCAGCAGCCAAGAGGACGTAGGGGTCCCTACCCTCCACTTT. Amino acids: CASSQEDVGVPTLHF.

J is TRBJ2-3 and V is TRBV5-6; 12 positions match TRBD2. Germline-derived CDR1 and CDR2 are SGHDT and YYEEEE. J lost 4 bases, V lost 4 bases, and 4 bases had no gene match. The CDR3 totals 15 residues. In nucleotides, the CDR3 is TGTGCCAGCAGCGTTACTAGCGGGGGGCCAGATACGCAGTATTTT. Amino acids: CASSVTSGGPDTQYF.

The table lists this clone with a few counts. J is TRBJ2-7 and V is TRBV11-2, with unresolved D. The CDR3 has 14 amino acids. Germline CDR1 SGHAT, CDR2 FQNNGV. V was pared by 0 bases and J by 1 base, with 7 bases between. CDR3 region: CASSLERQSYEQYF. The CDR3 coding sequence is TGTGCCAGCAGCTTAGAGCGGCAGTCCTACGAGCAGTACTTC.

The CDR3 sequence is CASSPQVLNTEAFF. CDR3 sequence (DNA): TGTGCCAGCTCACCTCAGGTACTGAACACTGAAGCTTTCTTT. J is TRBJ1-1 and V is TRBV18; D unresolved. Germline V lookup: CDR1 KGHSH, CDR2 LQKENI. The length of the CDR3 is 14 residues. Trimming removed 3 bases from V and 0 bases from J, with 8 bases in between. Looking up the rest from reference TRBV18 and TRBJ1-1 gives the full variable domain: NAGVMQNPRHLVRRRGQEARLRCSPMKGHSHVYWYRQLPEEGLKFMVYLQKENIIDESGMPKERFSAEFPKEGPSILRIQQVVRGDSAAYFCASSPQVLNTEAFFGQGTRLTVV.

V is TRBV5-5 and J is TRBJ2-2; possibly TRBD1 for D (6 bases). The CDR3 loop spans 17 amino acids. Germline V gene lookup returns CDR1 SGHKS and CDR2 YYEKEE (reference sequence). V was trimmed by 0 bases and J by 4 bases, leaving 16 bases between them. CDR3 nucleotides: TGTGCCAGCAGCTTGGCCCTAGGGGGACCCCCCACCGGGGAGCTGTTTTTT. Its protein is CASSLALGGPPTGELFF.

Only one count was recorded for this clone. The CDR3 is CASSGPGTGGNQPQHF. The CDR3 region has the DNA TGTGCCAGCAGTGGTCCCGGGACAGGGGGCAATCAGCCCCAGCATTTT. The chain couples TRBV6-1 to TRBJ1-5; 10 positions match TRBD1. Germline V CDR1 and CDR2: MNHNS, SASEGT. Germline trimming cut 4 bases from V and 2 bases from J; bases unmatched to any gene: 5. The CDR3 is made up of 16 amino acids.